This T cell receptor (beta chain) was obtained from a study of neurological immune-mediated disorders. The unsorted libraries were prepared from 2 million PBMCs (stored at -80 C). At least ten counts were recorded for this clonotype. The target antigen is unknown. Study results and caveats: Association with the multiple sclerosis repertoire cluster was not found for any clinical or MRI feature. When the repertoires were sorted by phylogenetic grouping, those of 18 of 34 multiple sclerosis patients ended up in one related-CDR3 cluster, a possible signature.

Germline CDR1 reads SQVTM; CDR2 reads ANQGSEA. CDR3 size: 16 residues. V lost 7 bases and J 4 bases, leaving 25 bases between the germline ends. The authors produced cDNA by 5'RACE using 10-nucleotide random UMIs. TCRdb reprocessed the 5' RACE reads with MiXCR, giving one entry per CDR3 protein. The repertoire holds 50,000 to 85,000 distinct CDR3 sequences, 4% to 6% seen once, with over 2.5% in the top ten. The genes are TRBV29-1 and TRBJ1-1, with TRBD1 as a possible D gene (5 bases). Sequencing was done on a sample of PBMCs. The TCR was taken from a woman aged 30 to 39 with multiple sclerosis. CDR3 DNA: TGCAGCGCCCTCGGATCTATTTCACAGGCTACCACTGAAGCTTTCTTT. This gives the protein CSALGSISQATTEAFF.